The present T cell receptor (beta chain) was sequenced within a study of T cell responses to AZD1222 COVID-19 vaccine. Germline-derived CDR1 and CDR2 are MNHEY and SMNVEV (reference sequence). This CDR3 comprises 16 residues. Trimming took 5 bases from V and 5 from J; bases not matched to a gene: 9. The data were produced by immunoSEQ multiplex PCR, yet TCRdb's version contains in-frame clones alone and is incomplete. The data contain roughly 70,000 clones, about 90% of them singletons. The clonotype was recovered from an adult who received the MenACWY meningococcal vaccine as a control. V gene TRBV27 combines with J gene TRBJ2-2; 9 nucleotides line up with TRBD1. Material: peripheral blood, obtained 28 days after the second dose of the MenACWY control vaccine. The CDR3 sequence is CASSLAGQGLTGELFF. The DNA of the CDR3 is TGTGCCAGCAGTCTCGCGGGACAGGGTCTTACCGGGGAGCTGTTTTTT.